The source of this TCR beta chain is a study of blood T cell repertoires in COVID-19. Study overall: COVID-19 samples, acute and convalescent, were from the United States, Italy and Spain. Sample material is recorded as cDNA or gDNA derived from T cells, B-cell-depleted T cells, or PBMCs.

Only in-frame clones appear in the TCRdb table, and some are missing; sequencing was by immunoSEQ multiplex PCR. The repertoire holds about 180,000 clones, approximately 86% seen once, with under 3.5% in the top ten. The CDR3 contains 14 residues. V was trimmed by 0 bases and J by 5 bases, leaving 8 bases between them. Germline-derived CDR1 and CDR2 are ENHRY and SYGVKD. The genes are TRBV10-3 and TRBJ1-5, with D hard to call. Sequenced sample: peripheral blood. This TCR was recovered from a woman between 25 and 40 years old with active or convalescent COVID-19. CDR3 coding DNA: TGTGCCATCAGTGAGTCTGCAGTCTATCAGCCCCAGCATTTT. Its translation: CAISESAVYQPQHF.